The 4 T cell receptor beta chains below all came from one sample that was sequenced in a study of Ad26.COV2.S vaccination and SARS-CoV-2 variants. The data were produced by immunoSEQ multiplex PCR, yet TCRdb's version contains in-frame clones alone and is incomplete. Counted here are roughly 680,000 clones, roughly 90% occurring once; the ten biggest clones make up approximately 1.5%. Treatment noted: 19 received Ad26.COV2.S at low or high dose, single or two shots; 5 received placebo; per-sample allocation not given. All samples were drawn on day 63, counting from the first vaccine or placebo injection. This material consisted of peripheral blood, taken in a trial of Ad26.COV2.S vaccine versus placebo. The receptors stem from a person aged 18-65 years who received the Ad26.COV2.S COVID-19 vaccine or a placebo.

The genes are TRBV5-1 and TRBJ2-5, with D possibly matching TRBD1 (6 bases). The CDR3 loop spans 15 amino acids. CDR1 is SGHRS, CDR2 YFSETQ, per germline. V was pared by 0 bases and J by 4 bases, with 13 bases between. CDR3 loop: CASSLGGGERETQYF. The CDR3 nucleotides are TGCGCCAGCAGCTTGGGAGGGGGAGAGAGAGAGACCCAGTACTTC.

The chain employs TRBV24-1 and TRBJ2-2, with D unclear. The germline V gene has CDR1 KGHDR and CDR2 SFDVKD. This CDR3 contains 16 residues. V was shortened by 3 bases and J by 0 bases, with 10 bases between the two germline ends. CDR3 amino acids: CATSDPAGPNTGELFF. Written as DNA, the CDR3 is TGTGCCACCAGTGATCCCGCCGGACCGAACACCGGGGAGCTGTTTTTT.

J is TRBJ2-3 and V is TRBV15; 14 bases match TRBD2. Germline lookup yields CDR1 LNHNV and CDR2 YYDKDF (reference sequence). Germline trimming cut 3 bases from V and 4 bases from J; bases unmatched to any gene: 3. The CDR3 runs 16 residues. CDR3 nucleotides: TGTGCCACCAGCAGCCGACTAGCGGGGGGGGCAGATACGCAGTATTTT. Protein product: CATSSRLAGGADTQYF. Based on the CDR3 plus reference TRBV15 and TRBJ2-3, the full variable domain is DAMVIQNPRYQVTQFGKPVTLSCSQTLNHNVMYWYQQKSSQAPKLLFHYYDKDFNNEADTPDNFQSRRPNTSFCFLDIRSPGLGDTAMYLCATSSRLAGGADTQYFGPGTRLTVL.

V usage is TRBV3-1 (or the pseudogene TRBV3-2) and J usage is TRBJ2-7; 8 nucleotides agree with TRBD2. CDR1 and CDR2 (germline): LGHDT, YNNKEL (reference sequence). V trimming: 1 base; J trimming: 5 bases; junction bases outside the gene matches: 13. The CDR3 has 17 amino acids. The CDR3 loop is CASSQGPLRGRQHEQYF. The CDR3 coding sequence is TGTGCCAGCAGCCAAGGTCCGCTCCGCGGGAGGCAACACGAGCAGTACTTC.